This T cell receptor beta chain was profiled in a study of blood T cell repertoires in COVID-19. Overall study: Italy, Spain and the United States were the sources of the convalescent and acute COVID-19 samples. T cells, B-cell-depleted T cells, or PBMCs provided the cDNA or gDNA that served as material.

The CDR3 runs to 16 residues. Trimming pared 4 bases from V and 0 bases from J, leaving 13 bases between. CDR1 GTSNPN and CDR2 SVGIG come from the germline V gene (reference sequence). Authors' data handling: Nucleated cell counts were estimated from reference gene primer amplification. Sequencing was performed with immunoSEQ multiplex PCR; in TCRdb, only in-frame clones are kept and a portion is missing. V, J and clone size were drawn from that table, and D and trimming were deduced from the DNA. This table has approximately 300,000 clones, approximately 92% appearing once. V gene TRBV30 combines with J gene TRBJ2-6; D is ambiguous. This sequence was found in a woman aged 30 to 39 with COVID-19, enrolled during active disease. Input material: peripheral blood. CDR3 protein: CAWMKQASSGANVLTF. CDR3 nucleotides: TGTGCCTGGATGAAGCAGGCGAGCTCTGGGGCCAACGTCCTGACTTTC. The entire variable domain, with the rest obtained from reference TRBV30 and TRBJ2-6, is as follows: SQTIHQWPATLVQPVGSPLSLECTVEGTSNPNLYWYRQAAGRGLQLLFYSVGIGQISSEVPQNLSASRPQDRQFILSSKKLLLSDSGFYLCAWMKQASSGANVLTFGAGSRLTVL.